This paragraph reports one TCR beta chain. CDR1 is GTSNPN and CDR2 is SVGIG in the germline V gene (reference sequence). Trimming removed 2 bases at V and 0 bases at J, with 10 bases between. The CDR3 extends over 14 amino acids. The RNA input was about 0.5 to 1 ug, and it was reverse transcribed with random hexamers. Amplification of TCR beta CDR3 was carried out by immunoSEQ multiplex PCR, which covered 54 Vbeta and 13 Jbeta segments. Using its own MiXCR run on the immunoSEQ multiplex PCR reads, TCRdb lists one record per CDR3 protein. The profile shows around 170,000 distinct CDR3 sequences, 90% to 96% of them singletons. The sample is drawn from a study of CD8 T cells in Susac syndrome. Background on the study: Sequenced Susac syndrome patients included about six with active disease and under ten who were in remission.

The sequencing sample was made of CD4+ T cells from PBMCs. The chain recombines TRBV30 with TRBJ1-1; maybe TRBD1 (5 bases). The TCR sequence derives from a human donor with Susac syndrome. The CDR3: CAWSPGRLNTEAFF. The CDR3, as DNA: TGTGCCTGGAGTCCGGGACGTCTGAACACTGAAGCTTTCTTT.